The 20 T cell receptor beta chains below all came from one sample that was sequenced in a study of blood T cell repertoires in COVID-19. Only in-frame clones appear in the TCRdb table, and some are missing; sequencing was by immunoSEQ multiplex PCR. The sample comprises about 400,000 clones, roughly 90% of which are singletons, and 1.7% rests with the top ten. The specimen was PBMCs or T cells enriched from blood (not recorded which). The receptors here all came from a woman aged 30 to 39 who had recovered from COVID-19.

This sequence joins TRBV9 and TRBJ1-1; D is unresolved. The V gene lost 2 bases and the J gene lost 0 bases, with 8 bases spanning the gap. Germline V gene lookup returns CDR1 SGDLS and CDR2 YYNGEE. CDR3 length: 14 amino acids. The CDR3 bases are TGTGCCAGCAGCGTCAAGCCGATGAACACTGAAGCTTTCTTT. Protein sequence: CASSVKPMNTEAFF.

The rearrangement uses TRBV7-8 and TRBJ1-5; 10 bases fit TRBD1. Losses at the gene ends were 5 bases for V and 6 bases for J; bases not matched to a gene: 10. The CDR3 loop spans 16 amino acids. Germline lookup yields CDR1 SGHVS and CDR2 FQNEAQ. CDR3 nucleotides: TGTGCCAGCAGCATCGACAGGGGGCGATTAGGTCAGCCCCAGCATTTT. It translates to CASSIDRGRLGQPQHF.

The chain couples TRBV18 to TRBJ1-2, with 7 bases aligning to TRBD1. Losses at the gene ends were 6 bases for V and 8 bases for J; bases not matched to a gene: 12. Germline-derived CDR1 and CDR2 are KGHSH and LQKENI. This CDR3 is 14 amino acids long. For the CDR3, the DNA is TGTGCCAGCTCCCCCGCCCAGGGGACAGACGGCTACACCTTC. Its translation: CASSPAQGTDGYTF.

The rearrangement links TRBV5-1 to TRBJ2-7, with a possible D match to TRBD2 (7 bases). Trimming stripped 0 bases from V and 4 bases from J, with 11 bases between. In germline, CDR1 is SGHRS, CDR2 YFSETQ. The CDR3 runs to 14 residues. CDR3 amino acids: CASSLAGGEYEQYF. CDR3 DNA sequence: TGCGCCAGCAGCTTGGCGGGGGGCGAATACGAGCAGTACTTC.

The chain has TRBV18 and TRBJ1-4, with a weak D call TRBD1 (5 bases). CDR1 is KGHSH, CDR2 LQKENI, per germline. The CDR3 length is 16 residues. The ends were cut back, 3 bases at V and 7 bases at J, with 18 bases in the middle. CDR3 sequence: CASSPQGEGLPEKLFF. The DNA of the CDR3 is TGTGCCAGCTCACCCCAAGGGGAAGGACTACCTGAAAAACTGTTTTTT.

The chain joins TRBV10-3 to TRBJ2-3; tentatively, D is TRBD2 (6 bases). Trimming took 0 bases from V and 6 from J, leaving 16 bases between them. The germline V gene encodes CDR1 ENHRY and CDR2 SYGVKD. The CDR3 is 16 residues long. The CDR3 loop reads CAISESSKVGTDTQYF. The CDR3 nucleotides are TGTGCCATCAGTGAGTCAAGTAAGGTTGGGACTGATACGCAGTATTTT.

The chain couples TRBV19 to TRBJ2-2; TRBD1 matches at 9 bases. Germline V gene data show CDR1 as LNHDA and CDR2 as SQIVND (reference sequence). CDR3 length: 17 residues. With V trimmed by 7 bases and J by 4 bases, 13 bases remained unmatched. In DNA form, the CDR3 reads TGTGCCAGTACCTTGTCCCCACAGGGGGCGCTCACCGGGGAGCTGTTTTTT. Protein: CASTLSPQGALTGELFF.

The chain combines TRBV7-2 with TRBJ1-6, with D perhaps matching TRBD1 (5 bases). CDR1 is SGHTA, CDR2 FQGNSA, per germline. V was clipped by 4 bases and J by 9 bases, with 16 bases between them. The CDR3 is 15 residues long. CDR3 protein: CASSSDKALSSPLHF. The CDR3 bases are TGTGCCAGCAGCTCGGACAAGGCCTTATCTTCACCCCTCCACTTT.

The chain joins TRBV14 to TRBJ2-3; D possibly corresponds to TRBD2 (6 bases). Germline V gene data show CDR1 as SGHDN and CDR2 as FVKESK. V lost 4 bases and J lost 6, with 11 bases in between. This CDR3 has 13 residues. CDR3 DNA: TGTGCCAGCAGCCGGGACTTCGCCGATACGCAGTATTTT. It is translated as CASSRDFADTQYF.

CDR3 sequence: CASSPTGVDYEQYF. In nucleotides, the CDR3 is TGTGCCAGCAGCCCGACAGGGGTGGACTACGAGCAGTACTTC. V gene TRBV28 combines with J gene TRBJ2-7; 8 nucleotides match TRBD1. The CDR3 contains 14 residues. The ends lost 6 bases at V and 3 bases at J; junction bases unmatched: 7. Germline V gene data show CDR1 as MDHEN and CDR2 as SYDVKM.

This chain links TRBV9 with TRBJ2-1; a possible D gene is TRBD2 (6 bases). Trimming removed 3 bases from V and 6 bases from J, with 10 bases in between. CDR3 length equals 13 residues. CDR1 is SGDLS and CDR2 is YYNGEE in the germline V gene. The CDR3 DNA reads TGTGCCAGCAGCGCGACTAGTCGCAATGAGCAGTTCTTC. It codes for CASSATSRNEQFF.

The chain links TRBV12-5 to TRBJ1-1; D may be TRBD1 (5 bases). Germline CDR1 is LGHNT and CDR2 is FRNRAP. This CDR3 has 12 amino acids. V lost 6 bases and J 11 bases, leaving 16 bases between the germline ends. Written as DNA, the CDR3 is TGTGCTAGTGGACAGGTCTCCCTGGGGGCTTTCTTT. Translated: CASGQVSLGAFF. Full variable domain (remainder filled in from reference TRBV12-5 and TRBJ1-1): DARVTQTPRHKVTEMGQEVTMRCQPILGHNTVFWYRQTMMQGLELLAYFRNRAPLDDSGMPKDRFSAEMPDATLATLKIQPSEPRDSAVYFCASGQVSLGAFFGQGTRLTVV.

This chain joins TRBV7-8 and TRBJ1-1, with D unresolved. The length of the CDR3 is 14 residues. The germline V and J ends were trimmed by 5 bases and 2 bases, with 12 bases remaining between them. Germline V gene data show CDR1 as SGHVS and CDR2 as FQNEAQ. CDR3 in amino acids: CASSPYRSNTEAFF. The CDR3 bases are TGTGCCAGCAGCCCTTACAGAAGTAACACTGAAGCTTTCTTT. Full variable domain (outside the CDR3, taken from reference TRBV7-8 and TRBJ1-1): GAGVSQSPRYKVAKRGQDVALRCDPISGHVSLFWYQQALGQGPEFLTYFQNEAQLDKSGLPSDRFFAERPEGSVSTLKIQRTQQEDSAVYLCASSPYRSNTEAFFGQGTRLTVV.

The chain combines TRBV29-1 with TRBJ2-4, with a tentative D call TRBD1 (5 bases). V was trimmed by 4 bases and J by 0 bases, leaving 10 bases between them. Germline CDR1 reads SQVTM; CDR2 reads ANQGSEA. CDR3 length: 14 amino acids. The CDR3 region is CSVGTPEAKNIQYF. In nucleotides, the CDR3 is TGCAGCGTTGGGACACCTGAAGCCAAAAACATTCAGTACTTC.

The rearrangement uses TRBV7-6 and TRBJ1-5; D not resolved. This CDR3 is built from 14 residues. The V gene's germline CDR1 is SGHVS and CDR2 FNYEAQ. The ends were cut back, 5 bases at V and 6 bases at J, with 14 bases in the middle. The CDR3 sequence is CASSPLGWSQPQHF. CDR3 coding DNA: TGTGCCAGCAGCCCCCTTGGTTGGAGTCAGCCCCAGCATTTT.

V is TRBV5-6 and J is TRBJ1-1; a weak D match, TRBD1 (5 bases). V gave up 0 bases and J gave up 4 bases, with 16 bases separating them. CDR1 and CDR2 (germline): SGHDT, YYEEEE. This CDR3 has 16 residues. The CDR3 coding sequence is TGTGCCAGCAGCTTGGCCCCAAGCAGGGCCGGCACTGAAGCTTTCTTT. Translation gives CASSLAPSRAGTEAFF.

This chain links TRBV5-1 with TRBJ2-1, with 8 bases that match TRBD2. The germline gives CDR1 SGHRS, CDR2 YFSETQ. The CDR3 totals 14 residues. V gave up 3 bases and J gave up 7 bases; unmatched junction bases: 6. CDR3 sequence: CASSWRGRPNEQFF. The DNA for the CDR3 is TGCGCCAGCAGCTGGCGCGGGAGGCCTAATGAGCAGTTCTTC.

The sample holds a few counts of this clone. This chain connects TRBV3-1 (or the pseudogene TRBV3-2) to TRBJ1-1, with TRBD1 matching 7 bases. CDR1 is LGHDT and CDR2 is YNNKEL in the germline V gene (reference sequence). J lost 0 bases, V lost 5 bases, and 9 bases had no gene match. CDR3 length equals 16 residues. CDR3 residues: CASSGDRARLNTEAFF. CDR3 coding DNA: TGTGCCAGCAGCGGAGACAGGGCGCGATTGAACACTGAAGCTTTCTTT.

The chain has TRBV3-1 (or the pseudogene TRBV3-2) and TRBJ1-2, with 8 positions matching TRBD1. Germline lookup yields CDR1 LGHDT and CDR2 YNNKEL (reference sequence). J was trimmed by 8 bases and V by 4 bases; bases with no gene match: 6. This CDR3 is 13 amino acids long. This CDR3 is CASSPVQGEGYTF. The CDR3 bases are TGTGCCAGCAGCCCGGTACAGGGGGAGGGCTACACCTTC.

V is TRBV6-1 and J is TRBJ1-6, with D unclear. This CDR3 has 14 residues. The germline V and J ends were trimmed by 0 bases and 9 bases, with 9 bases remaining between them. Per the germline V gene, CDR1 is MNHNS and CDR2 is SASEGT. Here the CDR3 reads CASSEAPEVSPLHF. CDR3 nucleotide sequence: TGTGCCAGCAGTGAAGCGCCAGAGGTTTCACCCCTCCACTTT.